The 25 T cell receptor beta chains in this list originate from one sample, sequenced in a study of T cell changes during pregnancy in multiple sclerosis (dated by TCRdb to the late 2010s). The library was made by the immunoSEQ multiplex PCR assay. Not all clones reach the TCRdb copy of this immuneACCESS table, which keeps in-frame sequences only. Checked studies attribute under half of the gap to unresolved V genes and leave the rest unexplained. In all, the sample holds about 98,000 clones, and about 92% of those were seen once. Approximately 2.2% of the sample lies in the top ten. Sequencing was performed on peripheral blood, taken after pregnancy. These receptors all come from a female donor in good health, enrolled as a control in a pregnancy study.

The chain combines TRBV12-5 with TRBJ1-1; the D is unclear. This CDR3 has 11 amino acids. V was clipped by 5 bases and J by 7 bases, with 8 bases between them. Germline values: CDR1 LGHNT, CDR2 FRNRAP. The CDR3 loop reads CASGVTDEAFF. For the CDR3, the DNA is TGTGCTAGTGGTGTAACAGATGAAGCTTTCTTT.

This clone was found a few times. The CDR3 DNA sequence: TGCGCCAGCAGTGAGCCGGGGACAGCTACCTACGAGCAGTACTTC. Amino acid sequence: CASSEPGTATYEQYF. V usage is TRBV10-1 and J usage is TRBJ2-7, with 7 bases matching TRBD1. Trimming at V came to 2 bases and at J to 2 bases, leaving 6 bases not matched to a gene. Germline V gene lookup returns CDR1 WNHNN and CDR2 SYGVQD (reference sequence). The CDR3 extends over 15 amino acids.

The J gene is TRBJ2-2, the V gene TRBV5-4, with 8 bases identical to TRBD1. V lost 4 bases and J lost 6; bases outside the gene matches: 5. The CDR3 consists of 14 residues. In germline, CDR1 is SGHNT, CDR2 YYREEE (reference sequence). CDR3 sequence: CASSLPTGAGELFF. CDR3 nucleotides: TGTGCCAGCAGCCTACCGACAGGGGCCGGGGAGCTGTTTTTT.

The CDR3 DNA is TGTGCCAGTAGTATTGGCCAGGCCACTGAAGCTTTCTTT. Residues: CASSIGQATEAFF. This sequence joins TRBV19 and TRBJ1-1, with unresolved D. The CDR3 sequence is 13 residues long. The V end was cut by 3 bases, the J end by 4 bases, with 9 bases between. CDR1 LNHDA and CDR2 SQIVND come from the germline V gene (reference sequence).

The rearrangement links TRBV4-1 to TRBJ2-5; 8 nucleotides agree with TRBD2. Germline lookup yields CDR1 MGHRA and CDR2 YSYEKL. The trim removed 0 bases at V and 4 bases at J, leaving 13 bases unmatched. The CDR3 has 18 amino acids. CDR3 protein: CASSQDSSGSLVGETQYF. CDR3 nucleotides: TGCGCCAGCAGCCAAGATTCAAGCGGGAGTTTAGTGGGAGAGACCCAGTACTTC.

This sequence joins TRBV2 and TRBJ1-2; D gene ambiguous. The CDR3 runs 15 residues. CDR1 is SNHLY and CDR2 is FYNNEI in the germline V gene. Deletions cut 7 bases from V and 2 bases from J, with 17 bases between. CDR3 loop: CASTSRQDFNYGYTF. CDR3 nucleotides: TGTGCCAGCACTTCCCGCCAGGATTTCAACTATGGCTACACCTTC.

The rearrangement uses TRBV9 and TRBJ2-5; no clear D. The CDR3 sequence is 14 residues long. V was clipped by 6 bases and J by 1 base, with 13 bases between them. Per germline, CDR1 SGDLS and CDR2 YYNGEE. Here the CDR3 reads CASNNRGSQETQYF. The CDR3 coding sequence is TGTGCCAGCAATAATCGTGGCAGCCAAGAGACCCAGTACTTC.

V and J are TRBV19 and TRBJ2-2; TRBD2 aligns across 8 bases. CDR1 is LNHDA and CDR2 is SQIVND in the germline V gene (reference sequence). The CDR3 runs to 14 residues. V shed 4 bases, J shed 6 bases, and the junction held 4 bases outside the gene matches. Written as DNA, the CDR3 is TGTGCCAGTAGTAGGCCGGGGGGGCCCGGGGAGCTGTTTTTT. This codes for CASSRPGGPGELFF.

V is TRBV27 and J is TRBJ2-5; D is unresolved. The CDR3 spans 13 residues. CDR1 is MNHEY and CDR2 is SMNVEV in the germline V gene (reference sequence). V was clipped by 2 bases and J by 1 base, with 5 bases between them. Here the CDR3 reads CASSLIAQETQYF. In DNA, the CDR3 is TGTGCCAGCAGTTTAATAGCCCAAGAGACCCAGTACTTC.

The chain is built from TRBV7-2 and TRBJ2-1; the D gene is possibly TRBD2 (6 bases). CDR1 and CDR2 (germline): SGHTA, FQGNSA. The CDR3 length is 12 residues. The germline V and J ends were trimmed by 8 bases and 6 bases, with 11 bases remaining between them. The CDR3 DNA is TGTGCCAGCGGGGCGGGGCTCAATGAGCAGTTCTTC. It encodes CASGAGLNEQFF.

The chain links TRBV18 to TRBJ2-7, with D unclear. Germline assignment: CDR1 KGHSH and CDR2 LQKENI. The V gene lost 3 bases and the J gene lost 7 bases, with 10 bases spanning the gap. This CDR3 contains 12 residues. The CDR3 region has the DNA TGTGCCAGCTCACCTCCGGGTGAGGAGCAGTACTTC. Its translation: CASSPPGEEQYF.

The V call is TRBV18, the J call TRBJ2-3; D remains unclear. The V end was cut by 2 bases, the J end by 0 bases, with 12 bases between. Germline loops: CDR1 KGHSH, CDR2 LQKENI. The CDR3 covers 16 residues. CDR3: CASSPSSGLSTDTQYF. CDR3 DNA sequence: TGTGCCAGCTCACCAAGTTCAGGCCTTAGCACAGATACGCAGTATTTT.

The J gene is TRBJ2-1, the V gene TRBV10-1, with 8 bases matching TRBD1. In germline, CDR1 is WNHNN, CDR2 SYGVQD (reference sequence). With V trimmed by 6 bases and J by 8 bases, 12 bases remained unmatched. The CDR3 runs to 15 residues. As DNA, the CDR3 is TGCGCCAGCAGGAGGGGCAGGGGGCCGTTCGATGAGCAGTTCTTC. It translates to CASRRGRGPFDEQFF.

J is TRBJ1-2 and V is TRBV28, with TRBD1 identical over 8 bases. V trimming: 6 bases; J trimming: 5 bases; junction bases outside the gene matches: 5. CDR1 is MDHEN and CDR2 is SYDVKM in the germline V gene. The CDR3 runs 13 residues. The CDR3 DNA is TGTGCCAGCAGACCACAGGGGGGATATGGCTACACCTTC. It translates to CASRPQGGYGYTF.

The chain uses TRBV29-1 and TRBJ1-2; D is uncertain. Germline V gene lookup returns CDR1 SQVTM and CDR2 ANQGSEA. The CDR3 has 10 residues. In nucleotides, the CDR3 is TGCAGTGACTTCGGCGGGGGCTACACCTTC. Amino acid sequence: CSDFGGGYTF.

The chain combines TRBV28 with TRBJ1-2, with D perhaps matching TRBD1 (5 bases). Trimming left V 0 bases short and J 5 bases short, with 10 bases between. The CDR3 loop spans 14 amino acids. CDR1 is MDHEN, CDR2 SYDVKM, per germline. CDR3 sequence: CASSLWLQVYGYTF. In nucleotides, the CDR3 is TGTGCCAGCAGTTTATGGTTACAGGTTTATGGCTACACCTTC.

This clone was observed once. The genes are TRBV2 and TRBJ2-1, with 9 bases aligning to TRBD2. The CDR3 loop spans 14 amino acids. The trim removed 6 bases at V and 6 bases at J, leaving 6 bases unmatched. Germline loops: CDR1 SNHLY, CDR2 FYNNEI. CDR3 loop: CASRTSGRPNEQFF. The DNA of the CDR3 is TGTGCCAGCAGAACTAGCGGGCGACCCAATGAGCAGTTCTTC.

CDR3 amino acids: CASSTSAQGYEQYF. As DNA, the CDR3 is TGTGCCAGCAGTACCTCGGCACAGGGCTACGAGCAGTACTTC. This chain links TRBV27 with TRBJ2-7; TRBD1 is a possible D gene (6 bases). CDR1 and CDR2 (germline): MNHEY, SMNVEV (reference sequence). Trimming removed 5 bases at V and 3 bases at J, with 14 bases between. The CDR3 contains 14 residues.

This rearrangement joins TRBV4-1 to TRBJ1-5; D is unclear. CDR1 and CDR2 (germline): MGHRA, YSYEKL. Trimming left V 0 bases short and J 0 bases short, with 6 bases between. This CDR3 contains 15 residues. CDR3 bases: TGCGCCAGCAGCCAAGATACTAGTAGCAATCAGCCCCAGCATTTT. It yields the protein CASSQDTSSNQPQHF.

V gene TRBV5-4 combines with J gene TRBJ1-6; TRBD1 might be the D (5 bases). V was pared by 5 bases and J by 8 bases, with 8 bases between. Germline CDR1 and CDR2: SGHNT and YYREEE (reference sequence). The CDR3 length is 12 residues. CDR3 coding DNA: TGTGCCAGCAGGGAAGGGGATTCACCCCTCCACTTT. Encoded protein: CASREGDSPLHF.

The rearrangement uses TRBV28 and TRBJ2-1, with 9 bases identical to TRBD2. This CDR3 is built from 16 residues. J gave up 3 bases and V 3 bases, and 6 bases lay outside the gene matches. The germline V gene encodes CDR1 MDHEN and CDR2 SYDVKM. The CDR3 bases are TGTGCCAGCAGTTTCGCTAGCGGGACCCTCTACAATGAGCAGTTCTTC. Its translation is CASSFASGTLYNEQFF.

This clone was seen only once. The rearrangement joins TRBV5-4 to TRBJ2-1; 12 nucleotides align to TRBD2. The germline gives CDR1 SGHNT, CDR2 YYREEE (reference sequence). CDR3 length: 15 amino acids. J was trimmed by 10 bases and V by 2 bases; bases with no gene match: 7. CDR3 sequence reads: CASSLLTSGGGEQFF. As DNA, the CDR3 is TGTGCCAGCAGCTTACTGACTAGCGGGGGCGGGGAGCAGTTCTTC.

The chain is built from TRBV21-1 and TRBJ2-1; whether TRBD2, the table's D call, matches the DNA was not checked. TRBV21-1 is a recognized pseudogene. This CDR3 spans 14 amino acids. CDR3 sequence: CASSKIREQGEQFF. Written as DNA, the CDR3 is TGTGCCAGCAGCAAAATCCGGGAGCAAGGTGAGCAGTTCTTC.

The chain joins TRBV29-1 to TRBJ1-1, with D perhaps matching TRBD1 (5 bases). The V gene's germline CDR1 is SQVTM and CDR2 ANQGSEA. This CDR3 contains 15 residues. V gave up 6 bases and J gave up 3 bases, with 20 bases separating them. Here the CDR3 DNA reads TGCAGCGTGACGAGACAAAGCAGGGAGGACACTGAAGCTTTCTTT. This translates into CSVTRQSREDTEAFF.

This sequence joins TRBV5-5 and TRBJ2-1; 7 bases are shared with TRBD2. This CDR3 is built from 13 residues. CDR1 SGHKS and CDR2 YYEKEE come from the germline V gene (reference sequence). Germline trimming cut 10 bases from V and 1 base from J; bases unmatched to any gene: 5. CDR3 nucleotide sequence: TGTGCCGGATCACTAGCGTCCTACAATGAGCAGTTCTTC. Residues: CAGSLASYNEQFF.